This is a list of T cell receptor beta chains from one sample in a study of blood T cell repertoires in COVID-19. Sequenced by immunoSEQ multiplex PCR; TCRdb stores in-frame clones only, minus some. The sample holds more than 65,000 clones, around 88% seen once. Sequencing was performed on peripheral blood. The origin of the receptors is a woman older than 75 with active or convalescent COVID-19. The conserved cysteine and the conserved F or W are not part of the CDR3 here.

v_call	j_call	cdr3_aa
TRBV7-2	TRBJ2-2	ASRRPGQRLTGELF
TRBV28	TRBJ2-7	ASTSLTGLVEQY
TRBV7-2	TRBJ2-5	ASSSQRGGRETQY
TRBV5-1	TRBJ1-1	ASSLAPRFEAF
TRBV7-9	TRBJ2-2	ASSLPGLTNTGELF
TRBV9	TRBJ1-2	ASSVAVGLPGDYGYT
TRBV12-5	TRBJ2-1	ASAKGSGGADNEQF
TRBV28	TRBJ2-1	ASRLAGGRPNEQF
TRBV5-4	TRBJ2-7	ASSPTSAPYEQY
TRBV28	TRBJ2-7	ASSWGGDEQY
TRBV27	TRBJ1-2	ASSFGTTREGYGYT
TRBV18	TRBJ2-7	ASSPTDYEQY
TRBV7-2	TRBJ2-4	ASSLVFSLTLAKNIQY
TRBV9	TRBJ2-1	ASSRGPEQF
TRBV25-1	TRBJ1-3	ASRRGGSGNTIY
TRBV27	TRBJ2-7	ATMTSGGYEQY
TRBV18	TRBJ2-2	ATASGGNTGELF
TRBV9	TRBJ2-1	ASSVVLAGGNEQF
TRBV5-3	TRBJ2-7	ARSLAGGHFCEQY
TRBV11-2	TRBJ2-3	ASSLGTGADTQY
TRBV6-5	TRBJ1-1	ATERRKTEAF
TRBV24-1	TRBJ2-7	ATSDASSYEQY
TRBV7-3	TRBJ1-5	ASIHYRH
TRBV2	TRBJ1-2	ASSLTGARGYT
TRBV6-6	TRBJ1-2	ASSLQGAYGYT
TRBV30	TRBJ2-7	AWSKGAYEQY
TRBV28	TRBJ1-2	ASSLTGGVAYST
TRBV3-1/TRBV3-2	TRBJ2-5	ASSRQSGVETQY
TRBV6-2/TRBV6-3	TRBJ2-6	ASSYRRQGGSGANVLT
TRBV28	TRBJ2-7	ASSSLSYEQY
TRBV24-1	TRBJ2-2	ATSDTGLAGVRTGELF
TRBV3-1/TRBV3-2	TRBJ1-3	ASSPPTGSSGNTIY
TRBV6-5	TRBJ2-2	ASSYVLAGVTGELF
TRBV11-2	TRBJ2-5	ASSLVGTGLETQY
TRBV18	TRBJ2-3	ASSPTGLGTQY
TRBV28	TRBJ2-5	ASTEGQRETQY
TRBV5-1	TRBJ2-3	ASSSQGPLTDTQY
TRBV6-2/TRBV6-3	TRBJ2-3	ASSDTGGTDTQY
TRBV27	TRBJ1-6	ASSRTVGLGNSPLH
TRBV28	TRBJ2-7	ATHTGGLYEQY
TRBV27	TRBJ2-7	ASGRTGGSYEQY
TRBV14	TRBJ2-7	ASSQSTWEQY
TRBV30	TRBJ2-3	AWSVQGTDTQY
TRBV3-1/TRBV3-2	TRBJ2-4	ASSQRGGAKNIQY
TRBV2	TRBJ2-3	ASNREGLGDTQY